The rows below give T cell receptor beta chains drawn from one sample of a study of blood T cell repertoires in COVID-19. Sequenced by immunoSEQ multiplex PCR; TCRdb stores in-frame clones only, minus some. This table has about 190,000 clones, roughly 80% appearing once. The sequencing input was peripheral blood. Receptor source: a man between 50 and 59 years old who had recovered from COVID-19. Both conserved end residues are trimmed from each CDR3. D genes are given only for firm matches.

cdr3_aa: ASSLTSGFYTDTQY
v_call: TRBV7-8
j_call: TRBJ2-3
d_call: TRBD2

cdr3_aa: ASSPLLLLAAQRDTQY
v_call: TRBV7-8
j_call: TRBJ2-3
d_call: TRBD2

cdr3_aa: ASSLGGGMGETQY
v_call: TRBV11-2
j_call: TRBJ2-5
d_call: TRBD2

cdr3_aa: ASSTPRGGSGELF
v_call: TRBV6-5
j_call: TRBJ2-2
d_call: TRBD2

cdr3_aa: ASRETGRGPLH
v_call: TRBV28
j_call: TRBJ1-6
d_call: -

cdr3_aa: ASSQSLWAGSN
v_call: TRBV23-1
j_call: TRBJ2-7
d_call: -

cdr3_aa: AISVEGEGTEAF
v_call: TRBV10-3
j_call: TRBJ1-1
d_call: -

cdr3_aa: ASSSPLTGGQNTEAF
v_call: TRBV5-1
j_call: TRBJ1-1
d_call: -

cdr3_aa: SVGTGNYEQY
v_call: TRBV29-1
j_call: TRBJ2-7
d_call: TRBD1

cdr3_aa: ASSSRTSGNYNEQF
v_call: TRBV11-3
j_call: TRBJ2-1
d_call: TRBD2

cdr3_aa: ASSYGLAGGLYEQY
v_call: TRBV5-6
j_call: TRBJ2-7
d_call: TRBD2

cdr3_aa: ASSRGLAGVSYEQY
v_call: TRBV11-2
j_call: TRBJ2-7
d_call: TRBD2

cdr3_aa: SVDAGATHNEQF
v_call: TRBV29-1
j_call: TRBJ2-1
d_call: TRBD2

cdr3_aa: ATSRTQGAAGNTIY
v_call: TRBV15
j_call: TRBJ1-3
d_call: TRBD1

cdr3_aa: SVKTGEQPQH
v_call: TRBV29-1
j_call: TRBJ1-5
d_call: TRBD1

cdr3_aa: ASSLGGLNTEAF
v_call: TRBV7-2
j_call: TRBJ1-1
d_call: -

cdr3_aa: ASSIPTGTGELF
v_call: TRBV19
j_call: TRBJ2-2
d_call: -